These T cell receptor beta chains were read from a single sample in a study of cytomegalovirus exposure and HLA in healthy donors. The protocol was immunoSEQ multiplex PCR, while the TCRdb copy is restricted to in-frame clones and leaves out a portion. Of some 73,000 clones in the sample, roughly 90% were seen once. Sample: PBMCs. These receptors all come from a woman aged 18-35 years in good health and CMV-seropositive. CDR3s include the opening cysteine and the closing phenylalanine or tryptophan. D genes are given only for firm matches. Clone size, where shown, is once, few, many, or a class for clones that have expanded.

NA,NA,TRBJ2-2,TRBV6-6,TGTGCCAGCAGAGGACAGAGGGATGTCGCCGGGGAGCTGTTTTTT,CASRGQRDVAGELFF
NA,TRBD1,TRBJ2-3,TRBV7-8,TGTGCCAGCAGCTTAGTTGTTTCAGGGGGAATTAGTGGGGATACGCAGTATTTT,CASSLVVSGGISGDTQYF
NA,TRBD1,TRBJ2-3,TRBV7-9,TGTGCCAGCAGCTTAGAGGAGACAGGGAACACAGATACGCAGTATTTT,CASSLEETGNTDTQYF
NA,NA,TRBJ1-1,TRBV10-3,TGTGCCATCAGACAATCAGGGGACACTGAAGCTTTCTTT,CAIRQSGDTEAFF
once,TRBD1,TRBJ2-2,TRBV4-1,TGCGCCAGCAGCCAGATACAGGGGACCGGGGAGCTGTTTTTT,CASSQIQGTGELFF
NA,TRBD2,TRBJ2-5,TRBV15,TGTGCCACCAGCAGTGCGCGGGAGGGCCCACAAGAGACCCAGTACTTC,CATSSAREGPQETQYF
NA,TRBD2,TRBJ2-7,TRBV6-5,TGTGCCAGCAGTTTAGGACTAGCGAACGAGCAGTACTTC,CASSLGLANEQYF
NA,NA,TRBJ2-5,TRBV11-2,TGTGCCAGCAGCTTATTTGCAGGGCTCCAAGAGACCCAGTACTTC,CASSLFAGLQETQYF
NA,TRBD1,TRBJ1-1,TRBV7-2,TGTGCCAGCAGCAAACAGGGGGCGCCCCCTGAAGCTTTCTTT,CASSKQGAPPEAFF
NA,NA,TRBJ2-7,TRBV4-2,TGTGCCAGCAGCCAAGATGACGGGAGCTCCTACGAGCAGTACTTC,CASSQDDGSSYEQYF
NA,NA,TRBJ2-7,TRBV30,TGTGCCTGGGGACTTTCCTACGAGCAGTACTTC,CAWGLSYEQYF